The 22 T cell receptor beta chains below were found in one sample sequenced in a study of T-cell memory formation after mild COVID-19 (TCRdb year 2021). The method behind the library was 5' RACE. Sequenced using an Illumina NovaSeq 6000. TCRdb passed the public sequencing reads through fastp at Q25 and MiXCR, retaining productive beta sequences. All rows with the same CDR3 protein become a single entry with the most common DNA and genes. This sample has 200,000 to 300,000 distinct CDR3 sequences in its table, and 15% to 20% of those were observed once. The ten largest clones capture approximately 20% of the sample. The source material was PBMCs or a T cell subset sorted from them (not recorded which). All receptors derive from a young man who had mild COVID-19 (a few samples of this study predate the infection). The sample titles of this study are shuffled in the database, so cell type and time point are left out; the donor was told from shared clones.

This clonotype was picked up a small number of times. The V call is TRBV7-2, the J call TRBJ1-5; D remains unclear. Trimming left V 1 base short and J 6 bases short, with 13 bases between. CDR3 length equals 15 residues. The germline V gene has CDR1 SGHTA and CDR2 FQGNSA. This CDR3 reads CASSLGVREGQPQHF. The CDR3 region has the DNA TGTGCCAGCAGCTTAGGTGTTCGGGAGGGTCAGCCCCAGCATTTT.

This chain links TRBV6-5 with TRBJ2-7; 9 bases are a match to TRBD1. The CDR3 is 16 amino acids. V lost 7 bases to trimming and J lost 6 bases; unmatched junction nucleotides: 16. Germline V lookup: CDR1 MNHEY, CDR2 SVGAGI. The CDR3 reads CASKPLPGQGLGEQYF. The CDR3 DNA sequence: TGTGCCAGCAAACCACTCCCGGGACAGGGTTTGGGCGAGCAGTACTTC.

This chain connects TRBV5-1 to TRBJ1-2; D remains ambiguous. Germline V lookup: CDR1 SGHRS, CDR2 YFSETQ. V lost 0 bases and J 7 bases, leaving 10 bases between the germline ends. CDR3 length: 13 residues. CDR3 loop: CASSLDILGGYTF. The CDR3 coding sequence is TGCGCCAGCAGCTTGGACATATTGGGTGGCTACACCTTC.

This chain connects TRBV10-3 to TRBJ2-1, with 10 bases that match TRBD1. The J call is in doubt because the DNA end fits TRBJ2-7 better. The V gene's germline CDR1 is ENHRY and CDR2 SYGVKD. The CDR3 is 13 residues long. CDR3 sequence reads: CAILDRGDNEQYF. In DNA form, the CDR3 reads TGTGCCATCCTGGACAGGGGGGACAATGAGCAGTACTTC.

The rearrangement uses TRBV28 and TRBJ2-7, with TRBD1 matching over 7 bases. The ends lost 3 bases at V and 5 bases at J; junction bases unmatched: 4. Looked up from germline, CDR1 is MDHEN and CDR2 is SYDVKM. This CDR3 is built from 13 residues. The CDR3 sequence: CASSFRTGDEQYV. CDR3 bases: TGTGCCAGCAGTTTCCGGACAGGTGACGAGCAGTACGTC.

Only a few counts were recorded for this clonotype. The chain carries TRBV27 and TRBJ2-5; 9 bases map to TRBD2. Per germline, CDR1 MNHEY and CDR2 SMNVEV (reference sequence). The CDR3 is 15 amino acids. V shed 2 bases, J shed 4 bases, and the junction held 5 bases outside the gene matches. DNA of the CDR3: TGTGCCAGCAGTTTAGGCGGGGGGGTCCCAGAGACCCAGTACTTC. It yields the protein CASSLGGGVPETQYF.

This clonotype was found many times. CDR3: CASSLEGSSSYNEQFF. As DNA, the CDR3 is TGTGCCAGCAGTTTAGAAGGGAGCAGCTCCTACAATGAGCAGTTCTTC. The chain joins TRBV12-3 or TRBV12-4 to TRBJ2-1; possibly TRBD2 for D (5 bases). The CDR3 contains 16 residues. Trimming left V 1 base short and J 0 bases short, with 10 bases between.

The chain employs TRBV6-5 and TRBJ2-2; D unresolved. V was pared by 6 bases and J by 4 bases, with 12 bases between. The CDR3 has 14 residues. The germline CDR1 and CDR2 sequences are MNHEY and SVGAGI. The CDR3 region has the DNA TGTGCCAGCAGAATCACGATCAGCACCGGGGAGCTGTTTTTT. It is translated as CASRITISTGELFF.

The chain employs TRBV6-6 and TRBJ2-7; 7 bases are a match to TRBD1. The CDR3 loop spans 15 amino acids. J gave up 6 bases and V 0 bases, and 8 bases lay outside the gene matches. Germline V gives CDR1 MNHNY, CDR2 SVGAGI (reference sequence). The DNA for the CDR3 is TGTGCCAGCAGTTACTCCGCGACAGGGATGGGCGAGCAGTACGTC. Amino acid sequence: CASSYSATGMGEQYV.

The gene calls are TRBV7-3 and TRBJ2-2; perhaps TRBD1 as D (6 bases). V gave up 1 base and J gave up 5 bases, with 14 bases separating them. The CDR3 is made up of 16 amino acids. Germline V gene lookup returns CDR1 SGHTA and CDR2 FQGTGA. CDR3 in amino acids: CASSLRMGAATGELFF. The CDR3 nucleotides read TGTGCCAGCAGCTTAAGGATGGGGGCCGCAACCGGGGAGCTGTTTTTT.

The V gene is TRBV5-1, the J gene TRBJ2-1; no reliable D call. Between the trimmed V and J ends, which lost 0 bases and 2 bases, there was a span of 15 bases. The germline gives CDR1 SGHRS, CDR2 YFSETQ. This CDR3 spans 17 amino acids. CDR3: CASSLAIPRLAYNEQFF. The CDR3 DNA sequence: TGCGCCAGCAGCTTGGCCATCCCGCGGCTGGCCTACAATGAGCAGTTCTTC.

The table lists this clonotype with a few counts. The CDR3 coding sequence is TGTGCCAGCACCCCCAGTGACAGGGGCTATAACTACACCTTC. It codes for CASTPSDRGYNYTF. This rearrangement joins TRBV6-5 to TRBJ1-2, with 8 bases identical to TRBD1. Germline values: CDR1 MNHEY, CDR2 SVGAGI. This CDR3 spans 14 amino acids. V was clipped by 7 bases and J by 10 bases; unmatched bases: 14.

This clonotype has only a few counts. The V call is TRBV24-1, the J call TRBJ2-3, with TRBD2 matching 8 bases. Looked up from germline, CDR1 is KGHDR and CDR2 is SFDVKD. Trimming at V came to 1 base and at J to 4 bases, leaving 6 bases not matched to a gene. This CDR3 spans 16 amino acids. CDR3 loop: CATSDFDGGVADTQYF. For the CDR3, the DNA is TGTGCCACCAGTGATTTTGACGGGGGGGTCGCAGATACGCAGTATTTT.

This clonotype was seen only a few times. The chain links TRBV6-5 to TRBJ2-7; a possible D gene is TRBD1 (5 bases). CDR3 length: 13 residues. V was trimmed by 6 bases and J by 4 bases, leaving 13 bases between them. The germline gives CDR1 MNHEY, CDR2 SVGAGI. The DNA of the CDR3 is TGTGCCAGCAGCAGTTATCCAGGGTACGAGCAGTACTTC. Its translation is CASSSYPGYEQYF.

This clonotype was detected only once. The V gene is TRBV18, the J gene TRBJ1-1; D might be TRBD1 (6 bases). Trimming cost V 3 bases and J 7 bases, with 15 bases left between them. The CDR3 loop spans 14 amino acids. From germline, CDR1 is KGHSH and CDR2 LQKENI. CDR3 residues: CASSPQGHGNEAFF. The CDR3 DNA follows: TGTGCCAGCTCACCCCAGGGACACGGTAATGAAGCTTTCTTT.

This clonotype was observed a few times. The chain links TRBV5-1 to TRBJ2-6, with D unresolved. The CDR3 extends over 17 amino acids. Germline V lookup: CDR1 SGHRS, CDR2 YFSETQ. V lost 0 bases to trimming and J lost 1 base, with 11 bases between them. CDR3 nucleotides: TGCGCCAGCAGCTTGGTATTGCCAGGATCTGGGGCCAACGTCCTGACTTTC. Residues: CASSLVLPGSGANVLTF.

At least ten counts were recorded for this clonotype. The gene calls are TRBV7-8 and TRBJ2-3; possible D gene TRBD2, 5 bases. The length of the CDR3 is 16 residues. Germline V gene sequence: CDR1 SGHVS, CDR2 FQNEAQ. Trimming took 0 bases from V and 6 from J, leaving 16 bases between them. CDR3 residues: CASSLAFGSREDTQYF. Written as DNA, the CDR3 is TGTGCCAGCAGCTTAGCTTTCGGATCGAGGGAGGATACGCAGTATTTT.

This clonotype was observed a few times. The rearrangement joins TRBV20-1 to TRBJ2-3; no reliable D call. The CDR3 contains 10 residues. V was cut by 3 bases and J by 6 bases, with 4 bases left in between. CDR1 is DFQATT and CDR2 is SNEGSKA in the germline V gene (reference sequence). This CDR3 reads CSARSDTQYF. In nucleotides, the CDR3 is TGCAGTGCTAGGTCGGATACGCAGTATTTT.

The chain combines TRBV12-3 or TRBV12-4 with TRBJ2-2; a possible D gene is TRBD2 (5 bases). The V end lost 3 bases, the J end lost 1 base, and 15 bases lay between the germline ends. The CDR3 extends over 17 amino acids. CDR3: CASSFPDGEMNTGELFF. The CDR3 DNA sequence: TGTGCCAGCAGTTTCCCGGACGGGGAAATGAACACCGGGGAGCTGTTTTTT.

This clonotype appeared a few times. This sequence joins TRBV7-2 and TRBJ2-7; D is ambiguous. Looked up from germline, CDR1 is SGHTA and CDR2 is FQGNSA. Trimming cost V 1 base and J 2 bases, with 9 bases left between them. This CDR3 is built from 14 residues. Written as DNA, the CDR3 is TGTGCCAGCAGCTTAGAGTTGTTAACCTACGAGCAGTACTTC. Residues: CASSLELLTYEQYF.

The table lists this clonotype with a few counts. The chain is built from TRBV12-3 or TRBV12-4 and TRBJ2-2; D may be TRBD1 (5 bases). The CDR3 covers 14 residues. Trimming took 3 bases from V and 7 from J, leaving 12 bases between them. In nucleotides, the CDR3 is TGTGCCAGCAGTTTCCGCGACAGCTTCGGGGAGCTGTTTTTT. It encodes CASSFRDSFGELFF.

This chain connects TRBV10-3 to TRBJ1-2; D not resolved. The germline V gene encodes CDR1 ENHRY and CDR2 SYGVKD. The CDR3 spans 14 residues. Trimming stripped 2 bases from V and 0 bases from J, with 7 bases between. CDR3 protein: CAISEGRANYGYTF. CDR3 coding DNA: TGTGCCATCAGTGAGGGCAGAGCTAACTATGGCTACACCTTC.